These 28 T cell receptor beta chains were sequenced from one sample in a study. One entry per CDR3 protein results from TCRdb running MiXCR on the RT-PCR reads. The sample lists about 680,000 distinct CDR3 sequences, around 14% seen once, with about 3.9% in the top ten. The sequencing input was memory CD4+ T cells from blood. Receptors originate from a female donor in good health, serving as a healthy control.

This clonotype occurred a few times. CDR3 amino acids: CSARVSPGQGFAPDTQYF. The CDR3 bases are TGCAGTGCTAGAGTTAGTCCGGGACAGGGGTTTGCCCCAGATACGCAGTATTTT. The V gene is TRBV20-1, the J gene TRBJ2-3; 10 positions agree with TRBD1. The CDR3 loop spans 18 amino acids. V trimming: 1 base; J trimming: 4 bases; junction bases outside the gene matches: 14. Germline CDR1 and CDR2: DFQATT and SNEGSKA (reference sequence).

The sample holds a few counts of this clonotype. The chain couples TRBV7-2 to TRBJ2-1, with a tentative D call TRBD1 (6 bases). This CDR3 comprises 15 residues. Per germline, CDR1 SGHTA and CDR2 FQGNSA. V lost 1 base to trimming and J lost 4 bases, with 11 bases between them. CDR3 protein: CASSLGADRYNEQFF. The CDR3 DNA follows: TGTGCCAGCAGCTTAGGAGCAGACAGGTACAATGAGCAGTTCTTC. Full variable domain (missing parts from reference TRBV7-2 and TRBJ2-1): GAGVSQSPSNKVTEKGKDVELRCDPISGHTALYWYRQSLGQGLEFLIYFQGNSAPDKSGLPSDRFSAERTGGSVSTLTIQRTQQEDSAVYLCASSLGADRYNEQFFGPGTRLTVL.

This clonotype was counted ten times or more. The V call is TRBV20-1, the J call TRBJ1-2; D ambiguous. CDR1 and CDR2 (germline): DFQATT, SNEGSKA (reference sequence). The CDR3 is 12 residues long. Between the trimmed V and J ends, which lost 6 bases and 4 bases, there was a span of 12 bases. CDR3 region: CSATRPTYGYTF. The CDR3 nucleotides read TGCAGTGCCACCCGGCCAACCTATGGCTACACCTTC.

The rearrangement joins TRBV10-1 to TRBJ2-2; TRBD2 is a possible D gene (5 bases). This CDR3 has 13 residues. The germline V and J ends were trimmed by 10 bases and 4 bases, with 13 bases remaining between them. Germline CDR1 is WNHNN and CDR2 is SYGVQD (reference sequence). The CDR3 region has the DNA TGCGCCAAACCAGGAGCGGTCACCGGGGAGCTGTTTTTT. Amino acid sequence: CAKPGAVTGELFF.

This clonotype was counted ten times or more. J is TRBJ2-1 and V is TRBV29-1, with D maybe TRBD1 (5 bases). V dropped 8 bases and J dropped 6 bases, with 20 bases sitting between them. This CDR3 has 14 amino acids. In germline, CDR1 is SQVTM, CDR2 ANQGSEA. This CDR3 reads CSPRLDSSGNEQFF. The CDR3 region has the DNA TGCAGCCCGCGGCTTGACAGCTCGGGCAATGAGCAGTTCTTC.

This clonotype occurred a few times. This chain connects TRBV7-9 to TRBJ1-2; tentative D call: TRBD1 (6 bases). With 3 bases removed from V and 8 bases from J, the gap between germline ends came to 10 bases. The CDR3 is 12 residues long. Germline V gene lookup returns CDR1 SEHNR and CDR2 FQNEAQ (reference sequence). The DNA for the CDR3 is TGTGCCAGCAGCTTCGACAGGTCCGGCTACACCTTC. Translating it yields CASSFDRSGYTF.

This clonotype was picked up many times. V gene TRBV12-3 or TRBV12-4 combines with J gene TRBJ2-4, with 9 bases fitting TRBD1. The ends lost 5 bases at V and 9 bases at J; junction bases unmatched: 8. The CDR3 is made up of 14 amino acids. The CDR3 protein is CASSQQGAGGIQYF. CDR3 nucleotide sequence: TGTGCCAGCAGTCAACAGGGGGCTGGCGGCATTCAGTACTTC.

The chain recombines TRBV7-2 with TRBJ2-7; no definite D call. V dropped 3 bases and J dropped 2 bases, with 11 bases sitting between them. CDR1 SGHTA and CDR2 FQGNSA come from the germline V gene. This CDR3 contains 14 residues. CDR3 sequence (DNA): TGTGCCAGCAGCTTCAGGTACATCACCTACGAGCAGTACTTC. Protein product: CASSFRYITYEQYF. Based on the CDR3 plus reference TRBV7-2 and TRBJ2-7, the full variable domain is GAGVSQSPSNKVTEKGKDVELRCDPISGHTALYWYRQSLGQGLEFLIYFQGNSAPDKSGLPSDRFSAERTGGSVSTLTIQRTQQEDSAVYLCASSFRYITYEQYFGPGTRLTVT.

The sample holds a few counts of this clonotype. V gene TRBV20-1 combines with J gene TRBJ2-7, with TRBD2 as a possible D gene (7 bases). Germline V gene sequence: CDR1 DFQATT, CDR2 SNEGSKA (reference sequence). The CDR3 runs 14 residues. V lost 7 bases and J 6 bases, leaving 22 bases between the germline ends. The CDR3 coding sequence is TGCAGTGATCGGGCTCACAGGGAGGGCTCCGAGCAGTACTTC. Its protein product is CSDRAHREGSEQYF.

The chain is built from TRBV20-1 and TRBJ1-1; D possibly corresponds to TRBD1 (5 bases). Trimming removed 0 bases from V and 1 base from J, with 12 bases in between. The CDR3 length is 15 residues. From germline, CDR1 is DFQATT and CDR2 SNEGSKA (reference sequence). CDR3 protein: CSARDAGPTNTEAFF. The CDR3 coding sequence is TGCAGTGCTAGAGATGCGGGGCCGACGAACACTGAAGCTTTCTTT.

V usage is TRBV5-1 and J usage is TRBJ1-3; 8 bases fit TRBD1. After removal of 3 bases from V and 4 bases from J, the junction contained 6 bases not matched to a gene. CDR3 size: 15 residues. The germline V gene has CDR1 SGHRS and CDR2 YFSETQ. Written as DNA, the CDR3 is TGCGCCAGCAGCTCTCAGGGGGCGGCCGGAAACACCATATATTTT. Translating it yields CASSSQGAAGNTIYF.

This clonotype was found many times. The rearrangement links TRBV3-1 to TRBJ1-1; D possibly corresponds to TRBD1 (6 bases). CDR1 is LGHDT and CDR2 is YNNKEL in the germline V gene (reference sequence). This CDR3 comprises 16 residues. The V gene lost 4 bases and the J gene lost 1 base, with 16 bases spanning the gap. In nucleotides, the CDR3 is TGTGCCAGCAGCCGAAGGCAGGGGCGAGGGAACACTGAAGCTTTCTTT. Protein product: CASSRRQGRGNTEAFF.

Only a few counts were recorded for this clonotype. The V and J genes are TRBV27 and TRBJ2-4, with 12 nucleotides matching TRBD2. The germline V gene has CDR1 MNHEY and CDR2 SMNVEV (reference sequence). The CDR3 consists of 18 residues. V trimming: 2 bases; J trimming: 6 bases; junction bases outside the gene matches: 11. The CDR3 bases are TGTGCCAGCAGTTTACGGCTCCGGACTAGCGGGGAGGGAAACATTCAGTACTTC. Translation gives CASSLRLRTSGEGNIQYF.

This sequence joins TRBV10-3 and TRBJ2-1, with TRBD1 matching 8 bases. The germline V gene has CDR1 ENHRY and CDR2 SYGVKD. CDR3 length: 17 amino acids. The V gene end was trimmed by 2 bases and the J gene end by 6 bases; junction bases not matched to a gene: 12. DNA of the CDR3: TGTGCCATCAGTGAGCCCGAGGGGGACAGGTGGGGCAATGAGCAGTTCTTC. It encodes CAISEPEGDRWGNEQFF.

This clonotype has more than one count but fewer than ten. This chain's CDR3 is CASSLGTGGEVSGYTF. As DNA, the CDR3 is TGCGCCAGCAGCTTGGGTACAGGGGGCGAGGTATCTGGCTACACCTTC. The chain employs TRBV5-1 and TRBJ1-2; TRBD1 matches 9 bases. The V segment lost 0 bases and the J segment 7 bases; nucleotides outside the gene matches: 10. The CDR3 sequence is 16 residues long. Germline V gives CDR1 SGHRS, CDR2 YFSETQ.

The chain combines TRBV3-1 with TRBJ2-5, with TRBD2 identical over 14 bases. The CDR3 sequence is 15 residues long. J was trimmed by 6 bases and V by 4 bases; bases with no gene match: 4. Germline assignment: CDR1 LGHDT and CDR2 YNNKEL (reference sequence). CDR3 DNA: TGTGCCAGCAGCCCCGGACTAGCGGGAGGACAGACCCAGTACTTC. This translates into CASSPGLAGGQTQYF.

This clonotype was recorded many times. The chain has TRBV5-1 and TRBJ2-1; no reliable D call. This CDR3 has 14 amino acids. Germline CDR1 and CDR2: SGHRS and YFSETQ. V lost 1 base and J lost 6, with 11 bases in between. CDR3 DNA: TGCGCCAGCAGCTTGCCGTCCAGCCCCAATGAGCAGTTCTTC. Amino acid sequence: CASSLPSSPNEQFF.

Concerning this clonotype itself: It may be a read error: a sequence one base away is much more abundant. The chain carries TRBV5-5 and TRBJ1-1; TRBD1 matches 7 bases. V gave up 1 base and J gave up 1 base; unmatched junction bases: 4. There are 15 residues in the CDR3. Germline CDR1 and CDR2: SGHKS and YYEKEE (reference sequence). The CDR3 reads CASSLSRQGNTEAFF. In nucleotides, the CDR3 is TGTGCCAGCAGCTTGTCGAGACAGGGGAACACTGAAGCTTTCTTT.

Many counts were recorded for this clonotype. The chain recombines TRBV4-1 with TRBJ2-1; D possibly corresponds to TRBD2 (6 bases). V was shortened by 7 bases and J by 0 bases, with 22 bases between the two germline ends. The CDR3 totals 18 residues. In germline, CDR1 is MGHRA, CDR2 YSYEKL. CDR3 loop: CASTPSGAGGGSYNEQFF. CDR3 bases: TGCGCCAGCACCCCGTCGGGAGCGGGTGGGGGCTCCTACAATGAGCAGTTCTTC.

This clonotype appeared many times. The V and J genes are TRBV7-2 and TRBJ2-5; no clear D. V was clipped by 2 bases and J by 4 bases, with 5 bases between them. The CDR3 covers 12 residues. Germline CDR1 is SGHTA and CDR2 is FQGNSA. CDR3 coding DNA: TGTGCCAGCAGCTTATTAACAGAGACCCAGTACTTC. Its protein is CASSLLTETQYF.

The V and J genes are TRBV29-1 and TRBJ1-2; D not certain. V lost 5 bases to trimming and J lost 4 bases, with 14 bases between them. Per the germline V gene, CDR1 is SQVTM and CDR2 is ANQGSEA. The CDR3 extends over 13 amino acids. The CDR3 is CSVSLGDVYGYTF. The DNA of the CDR3 is TGCAGCGTTTCGCTTGGGGATGTCTATGGCTACACCTTC.

The rearrangement uses TRBV20-1 and TRBJ1-1; 7 bases match TRBD1. Germline values: CDR1 DFQATT, CDR2 SNEGSKA (reference sequence). The CDR3 sequence is 15 residues long. The J segment lost 4 bases and the V segment lost 3 bases, leaving 11 bases of the junction unmatched. CDR3 nucleotides: TGCAGTGCTAGTCCCCCCGACAGGGTGGGCACTGAAGCTTTCTTT. Amino acids: CSASPPDRVGTEAFF.

This clonotype is a singleton in its sample. The genes are TRBV20-1 and TRBJ2-7, with TRBD1 matching over 7 bases. The trim removed 8 bases at V and 2 bases at J, leaving 6 bases unmatched. The germline V gene encodes CDR1 DFQATT and CDR2 SNEGSKA (reference sequence). This CDR3 spans 12 amino acids. CDR3 DNA sequence: TGCAGTACTCAGGGGGTCGCCTACGAGCAGTACTTC. This encodes CSTQGVAYEQYF.

The rearrangement links TRBV18 to TRBJ1-6; 12 bases are shared with TRBD1. Germline V gene data show CDR1 as KGHSH and CDR2 as LQKENI. This CDR3 has 16 amino acids. V trimming: 6 bases; J trimming: 10 bases; junction bases outside the gene matches: 10. The CDR3 spells CASSRDRGRFGSPLHF. DNA for the CDR3: TGTGCCAGCTCCCGGGACAGGGGGCGATTCGGATCACCCCTCCACTTT.

There are many counts of this clonotype. The chain employs TRBV27 and TRBJ1-3, with 9 bases lining up with TRBD1. CDR1 MNHEY and CDR2 SMNVEV come from the germline V gene (reference sequence). J gave up 4 bases and V 6 bases, and 10 bases lay outside the gene matches. The CDR3 spans 16 residues. The DNA for the CDR3 is TGTGCCAGCAGCCGAACCGGGACAGGGCTAGGAAACACCATATATTTT. Translation: CASSRTGTGLGNTIYF.

The V and J genes are TRBV5-6 and TRBJ2-1; TRBD2 agrees at 9 bases. CDR3 length equals 15 residues. The V gene end was trimmed by 4 bases and the J gene end by 7 bases; junction bases not matched to a gene: 9. Germline values: CDR1 SGHDT, CDR2 YYEEEE. The CDR3 loop is CASSQPGLASNEQFF. The CDR3 coding sequence is TGTGCCAGCAGCCAACCGGGACTAGCTTCAAATGAGCAGTTCTTC.

Ten or more counts support this clonotype. The rearrangement links TRBV15 to TRBJ2-5; D unresolved. V lost 0 bases and J lost 10, with 18 bases in between. This CDR3 has 15 residues. Germline loops: CDR1 LNHNV, CDR2 YYDKDF (reference sequence). This CDR3 is CATSRDYGSERDQYF. CDR3 DNA sequence: TGTGCCACCAGCAGAGATTATGGGTCGGAAAGGGACCAGTACTTC.

At least ten counts were recorded for this clonotype. The chain uses TRBV4-3 and TRBJ2-1; 10 bases line up with TRBD2. The CDR3 totals 18 residues. The V and J ends lost 2 bases and 4 bases, in that order; junction bases with no gene match: 11. Germline CDR1 LGHNA, CDR2 YSLEER. For the CDR3, the DNA is TGCGCCAGCAGCCAATTTTCTAGCGGGAGTCATCAATACAATGAGCAGTTCTTC. Translating gives CASSQFSSGSHQYNEQFF.